The clone carrying this T cell receptor (beta chain) was found many times. The antigen is undetermined. Researchers tagged individual cDNA molecules with unique molecular identifiers. Via MiXCR, TCRdb re-called the 5' RACE reads, giving one row per CDR3 protein. The sample lists more than 60,000 distinct CDR3 sequences, about 12% seen once, with 6% in the top ten. The record originates from a study of early T cells in non-severe SARS-CoV-2 infection. Study-wide background: Unsorted whole blood bulk RNA was sequenced, with unpaired chains. Study-wide points: In VDJdb matching, anti-spike CD8 responses were favored while private and CD4 specificities went missing.

The ends were cut back, 3 bases at V and 4 bases at J, with 18 bases in the middle. The CDR3 is 16 amino acids. The V gene's germline CDR1 is DFQATT and CDR2 SNEGSKA (reference sequence). The clonotype comes from an adult who was a healthcare worker with PCR-confirmed SARS-CoV-2 infection or an uninfected control (not recorded which). The sample taken for sequencing was whole blood. This sequence joins TRBV20-1 and TRBJ1-4; TRBD1 might be the D (6 bases). The CDR3, as DNA: TGCAGTGCTAGCCAGCTTGGGGGGCTCAGTAATGAAAAACTGTTTTTT. Translating gives CSASQLGGLSNEKLFF.